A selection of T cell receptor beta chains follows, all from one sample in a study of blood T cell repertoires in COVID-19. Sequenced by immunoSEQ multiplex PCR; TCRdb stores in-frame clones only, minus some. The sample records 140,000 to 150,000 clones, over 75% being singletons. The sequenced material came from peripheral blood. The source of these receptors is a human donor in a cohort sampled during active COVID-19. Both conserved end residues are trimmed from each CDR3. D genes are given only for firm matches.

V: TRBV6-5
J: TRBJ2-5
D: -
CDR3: ASSSEYGETQY

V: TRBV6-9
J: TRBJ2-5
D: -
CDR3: TLEAQETQY

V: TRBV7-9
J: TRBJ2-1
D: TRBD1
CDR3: ASSQTGAPF

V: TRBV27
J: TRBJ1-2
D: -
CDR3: ASSSHSPVETNYGYT

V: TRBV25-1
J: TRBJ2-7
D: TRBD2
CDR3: ASSEPGGQSYEQY

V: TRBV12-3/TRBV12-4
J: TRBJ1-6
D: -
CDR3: ASSFLASPLH

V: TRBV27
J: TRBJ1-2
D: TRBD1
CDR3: ASSPRGQYANYGYT

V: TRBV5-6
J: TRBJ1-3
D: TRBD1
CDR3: ASSDPTGKSGNTIY

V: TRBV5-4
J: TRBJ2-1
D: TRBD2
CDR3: ASSLAWGGREQF

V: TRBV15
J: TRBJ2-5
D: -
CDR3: ATARGPGVGETQY

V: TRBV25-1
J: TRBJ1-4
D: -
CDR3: ASSEAGVTNEKLF

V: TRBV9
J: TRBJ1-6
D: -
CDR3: ASSVEGYGPLH

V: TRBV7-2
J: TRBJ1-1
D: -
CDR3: ASSLSPGVAF

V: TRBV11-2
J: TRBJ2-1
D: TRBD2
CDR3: ASKAGYVYEQF

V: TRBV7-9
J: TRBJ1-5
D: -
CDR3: ASSIGGLNNQPQH

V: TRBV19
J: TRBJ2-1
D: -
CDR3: ASSMGTGILDEQF

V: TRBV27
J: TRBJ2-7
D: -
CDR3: ASSLFTGSEQY

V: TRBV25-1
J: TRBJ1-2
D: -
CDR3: ASSEKRPSIGYT

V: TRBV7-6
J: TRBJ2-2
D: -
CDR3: ASSRTGSPNTGELF

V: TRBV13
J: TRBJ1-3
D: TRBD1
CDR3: ASSLAGQGIY

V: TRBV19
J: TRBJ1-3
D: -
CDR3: ASSIVGPGNTIY

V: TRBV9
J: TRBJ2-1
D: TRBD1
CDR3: ASSSAALQGNEQF

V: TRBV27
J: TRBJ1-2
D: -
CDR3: ASSSAQQVNYGYT

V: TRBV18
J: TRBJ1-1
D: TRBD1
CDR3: ASSRTGQPNTEAF

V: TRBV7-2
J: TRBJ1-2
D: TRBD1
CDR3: ASSTQGAGYT

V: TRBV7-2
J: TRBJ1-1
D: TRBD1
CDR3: ASSVVKDRGEAF

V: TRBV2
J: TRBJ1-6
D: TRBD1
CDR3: ASSGDRGPVGYSPLH

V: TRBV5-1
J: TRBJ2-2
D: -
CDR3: ASSLSSVNTGELF

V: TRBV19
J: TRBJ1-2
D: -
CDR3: ASSPRGFYGYT

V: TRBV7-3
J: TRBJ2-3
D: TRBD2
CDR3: ASSLTRGLAGGTDTQY